This T cell receptor beta chain was recorded in a study of T and B cells in COVID-19 patients. About the study: COVID-19 patients gave peripheral blood either during active infection or after recovery.

Notes on the study in general: Active COVID-19 showed highly clonal TRB repertoires; recovery showed diversity and richness above healthy donors. Patients with COVID-19 reportedly showed strongly skewed T cell receptor beta variable and joining gene usage.

Remarks on this clonotype: Its specificity is not known.

Multiplex PCR with BIOMED2 TRB-A/B primer pools amplified TRB rearrangements. One entry per CDR3 protein, called by TCRdb with MiXCR from the multiplex PCR reads. The data hold approximately 9,500 distinct CDR3 sequences, with around 28% observed a single time. TRB was amplified from around 250-460 ng of blood genomic DNA. This sequence was found in a human donor who had recovered from COVID-19. The sample was blood.

In DNA form, the CDR3 reads TGTGCCAGCAGCCCAAGGCCGGGACTAGCGGACCTCAAGCAGTACTTC. Translated, it gives CASSPRPGLADLKQYF. This chain joins TRBV6-2 or TRBV6-3 and TRBJ2-7, with 11 bases fitting TRBD2. Trimming cost V 6 bases and J 8 bases; bases outside gene matches: 15. The CDR3 is made up of 16 amino acids. The germline V gene encodes CDR1 MNHEY and CDR2 SVGEGT.